Each of the 23 T cell receptor beta chains below was sequenced from the same sample in a study of shared clonotypes between healthy human individuals. Clones were sequenced by immunoSEQ multiplex PCR, and TCRdb holds only the in-frame ones, with some missing. The sample holds 1.5 million to 2.5 million clones, over 85% seen once. Selected positively for CCR7 and CD45RO-negative, naive CD8 cells excluded terminally differentiated effector memory CD45RA+ cells. The sequenced sample consisted of naive CD8+ T cells sorted from blood. Receptors were obtained from a man younger than 30 in good health.

The CDR3 sequence: CASSRPGLAGIEQYF. Here the CDR3 DNA reads TGTGCCAGCAGCCGCCCGGGACTAGCGGGGATCGAGCAGTACTTC. The V call is TRBV11-2, the J call TRBJ2-7; 13 bases match TRBD2. V lost 5 bases to trimming and J lost 6 bases; unmatched junction nucleotides: 7. This CDR3 contains 15 residues. The germline V gene has CDR1 SGHAT and CDR2 FQNNGV. The full variable domain, completed using reference TRBV11-2 and TRBJ2-7, is EAGVAQSPRYKIIEKRQSVAFWCNPISGHATLYWYQQILGQGPKLLIQFQNNGVVDDSQLPKDRFSAERLKGVDSTLKIQPAKLEDSAVYLCASSRPGLAGIEQYFGPGTRLTVT.

The CDR3: CASSLSSYRTLNTGELFF. Written as DNA, the CDR3 is TGTGCCAGCAGTTTATCGAGTTACAGGACTCTGAACACCGGGGAGCTGTTTTTT. The gene calls are TRBV27 and TRBJ2-2; the D gene could be TRBD1 or TRBD2 (5 bases each). Germline V gene lookup returns CDR1 MNHEY and CDR2 SMNVEV (reference sequence). This CDR3 has 18 amino acids. V lost 0 bases and J lost 1, with 15 bases in between.

The rearrangement joins TRBV14 to TRBJ2-1; D may be TRBD1 or TRBD2 (5 bases each). Germline V CDR1 and CDR2: SGHDN, FVKESK. This CDR3 has 17 amino acids. The V end was cut by 2 bases, the J end by 4 bases, with 18 bases between. The CDR3 DNA reads as TGTGCCAGCAGCCAACAAGTTGTAGTGGGGGTTTACAATGAGCAGTTCTTC. Its translation: CASSQQVVVGVYNEQFF. Full variable domain (rest looked up from reference TRBV14 and TRBJ2-1): EAGVTQFPSHSVIEKGQTVTLRCDPISGHDNLYWYRRVMGKEIKFLLHFVKESKQDESGMPNNRFLAERTGGTYSTLKVQPAELEDSGVYFCASSQQVVVGVYNEQFFGPGTRLTVL.

For this clone: Additional DNA sequences in this sample encode the identical CDR3. The chain recombines TRBV6-5 with TRBJ2-2; 7 bases fit TRBD2. Germline CDR1 reads MNHEY; CDR2 reads SVGAGI. Trimming took 3 bases from V and 4 from J; bases not matched to a gene: 5. This CDR3 is 15 amino acids long. In DNA form, the CDR3 reads TGTGCCAGCAGTTATGCGGGAGAGGGCACCGGGGAGCTGTTTTTT. Amino acids: CASSYAGEGTGELFF.

The table lists this clone with a count of one. The J gene is TRBJ2-3, the V gene TRBV25-1; D unresolved. Trimming took off 4 bases at V and 5 bases at J, with 7 bases between the two ends. Germline V lookup: CDR1 MGHDK, CDR2 SYGVNS. The CDR3 length is 12 residues. CDR3 nucleotides: TGTGCCAGCAGTGCGCAGGAAGATACGCAGTATTTT. Translation: CASSAQEDTQYF.

The chain couples TRBV19 to TRBJ2-3, with 8 bases fitting TRBD2. J gave up 3 bases and V 1 base, and 6 bases lay outside the gene matches. This CDR3 comprises 16 residues. Germline V gene sequence: CDR1 LNHDA, CDR2 SQIVND (reference sequence). This CDR3 is CASSIGVGLVTDTQYF. The CDR3 nucleotides read TGTGCCAGTAGTATAGGGGTGGGACTAGTGACAGATACGCAGTATTTT. The variable domain in full, completed from reference TRBV19 and TRBJ2-3, reads DGGITQSPKYLFRKEGQNVTLSCEQNLNHDAMYWYRQDPGQGLRLIYYSQIVNDFQKGDIAEGYSVSREKKESFPLTVTSAQKNPTAFYLCASSIGVGLVTDTQYFGPGTRLTVL.

V is TRBV27 and J is TRBJ2-1; no firm D call. CDR3 size: 14 residues. The V gene's germline CDR1 is MNHEY and CDR2 SMNVEV (reference sequence). V was shortened by 2 bases and J by 7 bases, with 12 bases between the two germline ends. CDR3 in amino acids: CASSLGFVLNEQFF. In DNA, the CDR3 is TGTGCCAGCAGTTTAGGCTTTGTTTTAAATGAGCAGTTCTTC.

Regarding this clone: This could be a read error, since a much larger clone is one nucleotide away. The CDR3 spells CASSSPYEQYF. As DNA, the CDR3 is TGTGCCAGCAGCTCCCCCTACGAGCAGTACTTC. The chain uses TRBV5-5 and TRBJ2-7; no reliable D call. Germline V gene sequence: CDR1 SGHKS, CDR2 YYEKEE (reference sequence). The CDR3 runs 11 residues. V was trimmed by 3 bases and J by 2 bases, leaving 3 bases between them.

The V and J genes are TRBV13 and TRBJ2-7; TRBD2 might be the D (6 bases). The CDR3 consists of 15 residues. V was clipped by 5 bases and J by 3 bases, with 17 bases between them. CDR1 and CDR2 from the germline V gene are PRHDT and FYEKMQ (reference sequence). The CDR3 DNA is TGTGCCAGCAGCCCGCGGTCGGGCGGGAACTACGAGCAGTACTTC. Translated, it gives CASSPRSGGNYEQYF.

The V gene is TRBV7-8, the J gene TRBJ1-1, with D unclear. Trimming pared 1 base from V and 6 bases from J, leaving 9 bases between. CDR3 size: 13 residues. The germline CDR1 and CDR2 sequences are SGHVS and FQNEAQ. CDR3 sequence: CASSLGSAPEAFF. The CDR3 nucleotides are TGTGCCAGCAGCTTAGGGTCAGCCCCTGAAGCTTTCTTT.

This sequence joins TRBV7-9 and TRBJ2-7, with 7 bases lining up with TRBD1. Trimming took 5 bases from V and 5 from J; bases not matched to a gene: 6. This CDR3 has 13 amino acids. Germline V gene sequence: CDR1 SEHNR, CDR2 FQNEAQ (reference sequence). The CDR3, as DNA: TGTGCCAGCAGCCCGACAGGGTCGAACGAGCAGTACTTC. Translation gives CASSPTGSNEQYF.

CDR3: CASSQDGRQTF. The CDR3 coding sequence is TGCGCCAGCAGCCAAGACGGGAGACAGACCTTC. The chain uses TRBV4-1 and TRBJ1-2, with D perhaps matching TRBD1 (5 bases). The CDR3 is made up of 11 amino acids. CDR1 MGHRA and CDR2 YSYEKL come from the germline V gene. V lost 0 bases, J lost 14 bases, and 10 bases lay in between.

This chain connects TRBV19 to TRBJ1-6; D remains unclear. Germline values: CDR1 LNHDA, CDR2 SQIVND (reference sequence). Trimming shortened V by 2 bases and J by 7 bases, and 6 bases separated the two germline ends. The length of the CDR3 is 13 residues. CDR3 in amino acids: CASSILANSPLHF. Here the CDR3 DNA reads TGTGCCAGTAGTATACTTGCGAATTCACCCCTCCACTTT. Filled out from reference TRBV19 and TRBJ1-6, the complete variable domain reads DGGITQSPKYLFRKEGQNVTLSCEQNLNHDAMYWYRQDPGQGLRLIYYSQIVNDFQKGDIAEGYSVSREKKESFPLTVTSAQKNPTAFYLCASSILANSPLHFGNGTRLTVT.

CDR3 nucleotides: TGTGCCAGCAGCCCCCAAGATAGCGGAGATAACGAGCAGTACTTC. Translation: CASSPQDSGDNEQYF. The rearrangement joins TRBV7-9 to TRBJ2-7; the D gene is possibly TRBD2 (6 bases). Germline loops: CDR1 SEHNR, CDR2 FQNEAQ (reference sequence). The CDR3 covers 15 residues. V lost 5 bases and J lost 5, with 19 bases in between. The whole variable domain, remainder taken from reference TRBV7-9 and TRBJ2-7, is DTGVSQNPRHKITKRGQNVTFRCDPISEHNRLYWYRQTLGQGPEFLTYFQNEAQLEKSRLLSDRFSAERPKGSFSTLEIQRTEQGDSAMYLCASSPQDSGDNEQYFGPGTRLTVT.

The chain has TRBV7-8 and TRBJ2-5, with TRBD2 matching over 7 bases. Germline V gene lookup returns CDR1 SGHVS and CDR2 FQNEAQ. This CDR3 is 16 amino acids long. With V trimmed by 0 bases and J by 5 bases, 9 bases remained unmatched. The CDR3 coding sequence is TGTGCCAGCAGCTTAGCAAGGGAGGGCCCGGGGGAGACCCAGTACTTC. Its protein is CASSLAREGPGETQYF.

V usage is TRBV19 and J usage is TRBJ1-5, with a weak D call TRBD1 (6 bases). There are 14 residues in the CDR3. V lost 5 bases and J lost 4, with 12 bases in between. Germline CDR1 and CDR2: LNHDA and SQIVND (reference sequence). As DNA, the CDR3 is TGTGCCAGTAGTTTTGGGACACTGAATCAGCCCCAGCATTTT. Translating gives CASSFGTLNQPQHF.

V and J are TRBV6-5 and TRBJ2-3, with D perhaps given as TRBD1 or TRBD2 (5 bases each). V was trimmed by 0 bases and J by 2 bases, leaving 9 bases between them. CDR3 size: 15 residues. Germline loops: CDR1 MNHEY, CDR2 SVGAGI. CDR3 amino acids: CASSYSWGITDTQYF. CDR3 DNA sequence: TGTGCCAGCAGTTACTCTTGGGGGATCACAGATACGCAGTATTTT.

The rearrangement links TRBV6-5 to TRBJ1-2; D call uncertain. Germline V gives CDR1 MNHEY, CDR2 SVGAGI. This CDR3 region has 13 residues. The V gene lost 6 bases and the J gene lost 8 bases, with 16 bases spanning the gap. DNA of the CDR3: TGTGCCAGCAGGACCGCCCCGGTGTCCGGCTACACCTTC. Its protein product is CASRTAPVSGYTF.

This chain joins TRBV7-2 and TRBJ2-5; 10 bases are shared with TRBD1. The germline V gene has CDR1 SGHTA and CDR2 FQGNSA. The CDR3 length is 19 residues. V lost 6 bases to trimming and J lost 2 bases; unmatched junction nucleotides: 18. This CDR3 reads CASSYRPGTGVISQETQYF. In nucleotides, the CDR3 is TGTGCCAGCAGTTACCGCCCCGGGACAGGGGTAATTTCGCAAGAGACCCAGTACTTC.

This sequence joins TRBV5-4 and TRBJ2-7; 7 nucleotides match TRBD1. The J segment lost 3 bases and the V segment lost 4 bases, leaving 7 bases of the junction unmatched. Germline V gene data show CDR1 as SGHNT and CDR2 as YYREEE (reference sequence). The CDR3 consists of 14 residues. The DNA of the CDR3 is TGTGCCAGCAGCCACCGGGACAGTTACTACGAGCAGTACTTC. Residues: CASSHRDSYYEQYF.

This sequence joins TRBV7-8 and TRBJ2-1; TRBD1 is a possible D gene (5 bases). Germline values: CDR1 SGHVS, CDR2 FQNEAQ. This CDR3 is built from 15 residues. Trimming took off 5 bases at V and 6 bases at J, with 17 bases between the two ends. This CDR3 reads CASSHRPTAINEQFF. In nucleotides, the CDR3 is TGTGCCAGCAGCCATAGGCCGACAGCTATCAATGAGCAGTTCTTC.

This clone was recorded only once. This chain connects TRBV25-1 to TRBJ1-4; 8 bases match TRBD1. CDR1 is MGHDK and CDR2 is SYGVNS in the germline V gene. Germline trimming cut 6 bases from V and 16 bases from J; bases unmatched to any gene: 13. This CDR3 is built from 13 residues. The CDR3 here is CASSQGATGAKFF. In DNA form, the CDR3 reads TGTGCCAGCAGCCAAGGGGCGACAGGGGCCAAGTTTTTT.

The rearrangement uses TRBV12-5 and TRBJ1-5, with TRBD1 as a possible D gene (5 bases). CDR3 length equals 13 residues. The germline V and J ends were trimmed by 5 bases and 9 bases, with 14 bases remaining between them. From germline, CDR1 is LGHNT and CDR2 FRNRAP. The CDR3 here is CASGPGALGPQHF. The CDR3 coding sequence is TGTGCTAGTGGTCCCGGGGCCCTCGGGCCCCAGCATTTT. Drawing the rest from reference TRBV12-5 and TRBJ1-5, the complete variable domain is DARVTQTPRHKVTEMGQEVTMRCQPILGHNTVFWYRQTMMQGLELLAYFRNRAPLDDSGMPKDRFSAEMPDATLATLKIQPSEPRDSAVYFCASGPGALGPQHFGDGTRLSIL.